These 22 T cell receptor beta chains were all obtained from the same sample, sequenced in a study of PD-1 blockade in classical Hodgkin lymphoma. Time point specified: newly diagnosed, previously untreated cHL patient sample. Clones were sequenced by immunoSEQ multiplex PCR, and TCRdb holds only the in-frame ones, with some missing. The repertoire holds some 49,000 clones, with roughly 91% as singletons. Sequencing was carried out using peripheral blood mononuclear cells (PBMCs). These receptors originate from a human donor with classical Hodgkin lymphoma.

The J gene is TRBJ1-2, the V gene TRBV18; maybe TRBD1 (5 bases). The ends were cut back, 11 bases at V and 6 bases at J, with 19 bases in the middle. There are 13 residues in the CDR3. CDR1 and CDR2 (germline): KGHSH, LQKENI. For the CDR3, the DNA is TGTGCCGGCAAGACAGATTCGTCCAATGGCTACACCTTC. This encodes CAGKTDSSNGYTF. The full variable domain, in which reference TRBV18 and TRBJ1-2 provide the parts outside the CDR3, is NAGVMQNPRHLVRRRGQEARLRCSPMKGHSHVYWYRQLPEEGLKFMVYLQKENIIDESGMPKERFSAEFPKEGPSILRIQQVVRGDSAAYFCAGKTDSSNGYTFGSGTRLTVV.

This chain uses TRBV9 with TRBJ1-2; 8 bases are shared with TRBD1. The CDR3 has 14 residues. Germline CDR1 reads SGDLS; CDR2 reads YYNGEE. V lost 4 bases, J lost 8 bases, and 10 bases stayed unmatched. The CDR3 sequence: CASSFLQGAEGYTF. In nucleotides, the CDR3 is TGTGCCAGCAGCTTCCTCCAGGGGGCCGAGGGCTACACCTTC.

The chain employs TRBV5-1 and TRBJ2-6; 9 bases line up with TRBD1. The V gene's germline CDR1 is SGHRS and CDR2 YFSETQ. The CDR3 runs 19 residues. Trimming at V came to 2 bases and at J to 0 bases, leaving 9 bases not matched to a gene. This CDR3 is CASSFPAGTGISGANVLTF. The DNA of the CDR3 is TGCGCCAGCAGCTTCCCGGCCGGGACAGGGATCTCTGGGGCCAACGTCCTGACTTTC. Full variable domain (remainder filled in from reference TRBV5-1 and TRBJ2-6): KAGVTQTPRYLIKTRGQQVTLSCSPISGHRSVSWYQQTPGQGLQFLFEYFSETQRNKGNFPGRFSGRQFSNSRSEMNVSTLELGDSALYLCASSFPAGTGISGANVLTFGAGSRLTVL.

V is TRBV2 and J is TRBJ1-2; possible D gene TRBD1, 6 bases. The CDR3 runs 15 residues. Looked up from germline, CDR1 is SNHLY and CDR2 is FYNNEI. Trimming pared 6 bases from V and 0 bases from J, leaving 14 bases between. The chain's CDR3 is CASRDVGAANYGYTF. CDR3 coding DNA: TGTGCCAGCAGGGACGTGGGGGCAGCTAACTATGGCTACACCTTC.

The chain is built from TRBV7-9 and TRBJ1-2, with 8 positions matching TRBD1. V shed 4 bases, J shed 5 bases, and the junction held 9 bases outside the gene matches. The length of the CDR3 is 15 residues. The germline CDR1 and CDR2 sequences are SEHNR and FQNEAQ (reference sequence). In nucleotides, the CDR3 is TGTGCCAGCAGCTCAGGACAGGGCGGAGGGTATGGCTACACCTTC. Protein sequence: CASSSGQGGGYGYTF. Based on the CDR3 plus reference TRBV7-9 and TRBJ1-2, the full variable domain is DTGVSQNPRHKITKRGQNVTFRCDPISEHNRLYWYRQTLGQGPEFLTYFQNEAQLEKSRLLSDRFSAERPKGSFSTLEIQRTEQGDSAMYLCASSSGQGGGYGYTFGSGTRLTVV.

The chain couples TRBV27 to TRBJ2-3, with D unresolved. The CDR3 totals 16 residues. Germline CDR1 and CDR2: MNHEY and SMNVEV (reference sequence). Trimming left V 2 bases short and J 0 bases short, with 12 bases between. CDR3 DNA: TGTGCCAGCAGTTTAGGAGTATCCCCTAGCACAGATACGCAGTATTTT. Amino acids: CASSLGVSPSTDTQYF.

The V and J genes are TRBV28 and TRBJ2-3; 15 nucleotides line up with TRBD2. The CDR3 has 16 amino acids. Germline trimming cut 6 bases from V and 6 bases from J; bases unmatched to any gene: 7. CDR1 and CDR2 from the germline V gene are MDHEN and SYDVKM. The CDR3 loop is CASRAAGTSGRDTQYF. The CDR3 DNA is TGTGCCAGCAGGGCCGCAGGGACTAGCGGGAGGGATACGCAGTATTTT.

The chain has TRBV20-1 and TRBJ2-5, with D unresolved. V was pared by 0 bases and J by 7 bases, with 6 bases between. The CDR3 extends over 11 amino acids. Germline CDR1 reads DFQATT; CDR2 reads SNEGSKA (reference sequence). The DNA of the CDR3 is TGCAGTGCTAGAGATCAGAGGACCCAGTACTTC. This gives the protein CSARDQRTQYF.

The rearrangement links TRBV6-1 to TRBJ2-3; 9 bases align to TRBD1. Germline CDR1 reads MNHNS; CDR2 reads SASEGT. This CDR3 comprises 17 residues. The trim removed 3 bases at V and 0 bases at J, leaving 7 bases unmatched. Here the CDR3 reads CASSEWGQGASTDTQYF. DNA of the CDR3: TGTGCCAGCAGTGAGTGGGGACAGGGCGCTAGCACAGATACGCAGTATTTT.

The chain recombines TRBV30 with TRBJ2-4, with 7 bases matching TRBD1. The CDR3 has 16 residues. Germline CDR1 is GTSNPN and CDR2 is SVGIG (reference sequence). Trimming took 0 bases from V and 0 from J; bases not matched to a gene: 5. The CDR3 loop is CAWSVPGQLAKNIQYF. The CDR3 coding sequence is TGTGCCTGGAGTGTACCGGGACAGCTAGCCAAAAACATTCAGTACTTC.

This clone was recorded a few times. This chain links TRBV4-1 with TRBJ1-5; no definite D call. CDR1 and CDR2 (germline): MGHRA, YSYEKL. V was trimmed by 5 bases and J by 1 base, leaving 12 bases between them. There are 15 residues in the CDR3. CDR3 region: CASSTGLVSNQPQHF. CDR3 DNA: TGCGCCAGCAGCACGGGATTGGTAAGCAATCAGCCCCAGCATTTT.

The rearrangement uses TRBV19 and TRBJ2-7; TRBD2 agrees at 8 bases. V was pared by 3 bases and J by 5 bases, with 9 bases of the junction left unmatched. Germline values: CDR1 LNHDA, CDR2 SQIVND (reference sequence). The CDR3 covers 15 residues. CDR3 residues: CASSIGAGVDHEQYF. The CDR3 nucleotides read TGTGCCAGTAGTATTGGAGCGGGAGTCGACCACGAGCAGTACTTC.

This chain connects TRBV10-3 to TRBJ1-3; 8 bases map to TRBD1. Looked up from germline, CDR1 is ENHRY and CDR2 is SYGVKD. V trimming: 5 bases; J trimming: 2 bases; junction bases outside the gene matches: 11. The CDR3 contains 17 residues. The CDR3 here is CAISSGTGGRTGNTIYF. CDR3 DNA sequence: TGTGCCATCAGTTCCGGGACAGGAGGGAGGACTGGAAACACCATATATTTT.

The chain recombines TRBV6-5 with TRBJ2-7, with TRBD2 matching 7 bases. Germline V gives CDR1 MNHEY, CDR2 SVGAGI. The CDR3 has 14 amino acids. V lost 3 bases and J lost 2; bases outside the gene matches: 4. The CDR3 spells CASSYTGGTYEQYF. The CDR3 DNA reads TGTGCCAGCAGTTATACGGGAGGCACCTACGAGCAGTACTTC.

The chain combines TRBV19 with TRBJ1-5; D is unclear. Trimming pared 3 bases from V and 4 bases from J, leaving 10 bases between. The CDR3 is made up of 14 amino acids. CDR1 is LNHDA and CDR2 is SQIVND in the germline V gene (reference sequence). The CDR3 coding sequence is TGTGCCAGTAGTATCCCCAGAGTAAATCAGCCCCAGCATTTT. Translation gives CASSIPRVNQPQHF.

The rearrangement links TRBV12-5 to TRBJ2-2; possible D gene TRBD2, 5 bases. Germline CDR1 is LGHNT and CDR2 is FRNRAP. The CDR3 contains 17 residues. The V end was cut by 2 bases, the J end by 1 base, with 14 bases between. CDR3 region: CASGLTLGRMNTGELFF. Here the CDR3 DNA reads TGTGCTAGTGGTTTGACACTAGGACGGATGAACACCGGGGAGCTGTTTTTT.

This chain connects TRBV28 to TRBJ2-1; D ambiguous. Trimming shortened V by 5 bases and J by 1 base, and 15 bases separated the two germline ends. The germline V gene has CDR1 MDHEN and CDR2 SYDVKM. CDR3 length: 16 amino acids. The CDR3 bases are TGTGCCAGCAGTCCCAATCGTATTGGGTCCTACAATGAGCAGTTCTTC. Its protein is CASSPNRIGSYNEQFF.

The V call is TRBV7-9, the J call TRBJ2-7, with D tentatively TRBD1 (5 bases). Trimming took off 5 bases at V and 5 bases at J, with 10 bases between the two ends. The CDR3 has 12 residues. Germline V gene lookup returns CDR1 SEHNR and CDR2 FQNEAQ (reference sequence). In DNA form, the CDR3 reads TGTGCCAGCAGCCTCAGGGTCGACGAGCAGTACTTC. Translated: CASSLRVDEQYF.

V gene TRBV5-5 combines with J gene TRBJ1-2; TRBD1 is a possible D gene (5 bases). Trimming pared 3 bases from V and 5 bases from J, leaving 17 bases between. The CDR3 is made up of 15 amino acids. Per the germline V gene, CDR1 is SGHKS and CDR2 is YYEKEE (reference sequence). The CDR3 nucleotides read TGTGCCAGCAGCTGGGGCGGGGCAGGGAATTATGGCTACACCTTC. This codes for CASSWGGAGNYGYTF.

This chain connects TRBV21-1 to TRBJ2-1; TRBD2, as called in the table, went unchecked against the DNA. TRBV21-1 is recorded as a pseudogene. The CDR3 has 15 residues. The CDR3 reads CASSKPSGRDNEQFF. DNA of the CDR3: TGTGCCAGCAGCAAACCTAGCGGGAGAGACAATGAGCAGTTCTTC.

V and J are TRBV29-1 and TRBJ1-2, with D possibly being TRBD1 (5 bases). This CDR3 contains 12 residues. The germline V gene encodes CDR1 SQVTM and CDR2 ANQGSEA. V was trimmed by 0 bases and J by 3 bases, leaving 5 bases between them. CDR3 in amino acids: CSVEDRDYGYTF. The DNA for the CDR3 is TGCAGCGTTGAAGACAGGGACTATGGCTACACCTTC.

The chain employs TRBV4-1 and TRBJ2-7; D unresolved. The germline CDR1 and CDR2 sequences are MGHRA and YSYEKL. Trimming cost V 3 bases and J 2 bases, with 14 bases left between them. The length of the CDR3 is 15 residues. The CDR3 DNA reads TGCGCCAGCAGCCAGCAACAGCACCCCACCTACGAGCAGTACTTC. It encodes CASSQQQHPTYEQYF.